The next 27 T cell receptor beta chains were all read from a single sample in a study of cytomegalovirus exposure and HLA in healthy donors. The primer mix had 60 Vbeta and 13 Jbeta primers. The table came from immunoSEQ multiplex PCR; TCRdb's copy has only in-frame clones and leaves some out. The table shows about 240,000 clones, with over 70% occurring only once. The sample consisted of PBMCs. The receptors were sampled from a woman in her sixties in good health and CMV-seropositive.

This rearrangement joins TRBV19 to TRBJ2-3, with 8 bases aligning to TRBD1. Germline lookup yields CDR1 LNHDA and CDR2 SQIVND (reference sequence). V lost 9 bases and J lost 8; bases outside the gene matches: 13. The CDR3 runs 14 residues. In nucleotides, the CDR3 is TGTGCCAGCAGGACAGGGTTCGAAGGGAGTACGCAGTATTTT. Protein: CASRTGFEGSTQYF.

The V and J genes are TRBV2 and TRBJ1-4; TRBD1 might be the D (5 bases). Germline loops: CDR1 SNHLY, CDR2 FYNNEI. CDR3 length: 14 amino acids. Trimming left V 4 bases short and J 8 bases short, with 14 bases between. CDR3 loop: CASSVGGGGEKLFF. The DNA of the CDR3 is TGTGCCAGCAGTGTCGGGGGGGGAGGCGAAAAACTGTTTTTT.

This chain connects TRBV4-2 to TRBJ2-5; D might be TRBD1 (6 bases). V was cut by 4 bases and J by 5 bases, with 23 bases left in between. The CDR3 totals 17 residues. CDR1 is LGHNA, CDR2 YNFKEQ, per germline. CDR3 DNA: TGTGCCAGCAGCCCAACCCCCGGGACAACTGACGCTGAGACCCAGTACTTC. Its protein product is CASSPTPGTTDAETQYF.

CDR3 coding DNA: TGTGCCAGTAGCCCGGGCAGGGGGAGACAAGAGACCCAGTACTTC. Translating gives CASSPGRGRQETQYF. This rearrangement joins TRBV19 to TRBJ2-5, with 7 nucleotides matching TRBD1. Germline V gene data show CDR1 as LNHDA and CDR2 as SQIVND (reference sequence). V lost 6 bases, J lost 2 bases, and 9 bases stayed unmatched. This CDR3 is built from 15 residues.

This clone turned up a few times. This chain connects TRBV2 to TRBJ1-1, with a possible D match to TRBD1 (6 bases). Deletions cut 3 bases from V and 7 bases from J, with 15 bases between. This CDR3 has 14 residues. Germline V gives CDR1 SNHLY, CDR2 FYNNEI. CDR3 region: CASSEGALTVEAFF. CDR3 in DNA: TGTGCCAGCAGTGAGGGGGCGCTTACGGTTGAAGCTTTCTTT.

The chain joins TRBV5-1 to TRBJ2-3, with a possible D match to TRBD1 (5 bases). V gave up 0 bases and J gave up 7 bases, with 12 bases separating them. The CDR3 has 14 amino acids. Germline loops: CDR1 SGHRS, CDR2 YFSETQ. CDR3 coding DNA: TGCGCCAGCAGCTTGGAGCAGGGTACTAATACGCAGTATTTT. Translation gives CASSLEQGTNTQYF.

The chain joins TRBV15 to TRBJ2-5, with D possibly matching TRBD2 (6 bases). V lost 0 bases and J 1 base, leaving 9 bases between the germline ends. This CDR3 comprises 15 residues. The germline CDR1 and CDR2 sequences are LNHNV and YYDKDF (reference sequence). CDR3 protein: CATSRDSGVQETQYF. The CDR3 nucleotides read TGTGCCACCAGCAGAGATTCGGGGGTCCAAGAGACCCAGTACTTC.

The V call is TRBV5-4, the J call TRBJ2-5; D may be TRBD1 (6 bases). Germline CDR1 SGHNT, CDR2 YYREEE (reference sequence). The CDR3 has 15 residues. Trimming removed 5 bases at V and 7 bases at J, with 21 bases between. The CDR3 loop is CASRFQGLGWGTQYF. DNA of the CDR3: TGTGCCAGCAGATTTCAGGGGCTCGGGTGGGGGACCCAGTACTTC.

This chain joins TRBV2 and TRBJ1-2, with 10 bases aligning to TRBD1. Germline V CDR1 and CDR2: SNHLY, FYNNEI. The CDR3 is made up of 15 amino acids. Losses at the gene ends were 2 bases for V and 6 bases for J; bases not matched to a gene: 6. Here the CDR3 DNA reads TGTGCCAGCAGTGAATGGCATGACAGGGGGCATGGCTACACCTTC. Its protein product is CASSEWHDRGHGYTF.

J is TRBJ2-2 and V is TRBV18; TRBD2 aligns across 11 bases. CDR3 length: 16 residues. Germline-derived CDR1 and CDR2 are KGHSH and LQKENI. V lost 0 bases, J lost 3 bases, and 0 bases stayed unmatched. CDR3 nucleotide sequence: TGTGCCAGCTCACCACCGACTAGCGGGGACACCGGGGAGCTGTTTTTT. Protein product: CASSPPTSGDTGELFF.

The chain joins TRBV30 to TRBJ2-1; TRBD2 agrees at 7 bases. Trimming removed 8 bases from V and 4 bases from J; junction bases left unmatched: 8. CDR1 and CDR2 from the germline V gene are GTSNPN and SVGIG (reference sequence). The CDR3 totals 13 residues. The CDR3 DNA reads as TGTGCCCGGGACGGGACTATATACAATGAGCAGTTCTTC. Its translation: CARDGTIYNEQFF.

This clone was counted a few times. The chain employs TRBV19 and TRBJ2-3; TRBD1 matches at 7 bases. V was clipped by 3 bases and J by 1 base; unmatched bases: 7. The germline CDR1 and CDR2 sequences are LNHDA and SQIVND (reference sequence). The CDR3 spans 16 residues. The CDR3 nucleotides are TGTGCCAGTAGTATCCTCGCTGGACAGGGCACAGATACGCAGTATTTT. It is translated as CASSILAGQGTDTQYF.

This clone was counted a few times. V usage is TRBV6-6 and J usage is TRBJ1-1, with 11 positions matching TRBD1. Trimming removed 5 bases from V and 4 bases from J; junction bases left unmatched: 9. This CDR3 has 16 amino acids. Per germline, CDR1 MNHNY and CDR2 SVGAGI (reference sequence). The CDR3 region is CASSTRTGGRGTEAFF. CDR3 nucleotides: TGTGCCAGCAGTACGCGGACAGGGGGCAGGGGCACTGAAGCTTTCTTT.

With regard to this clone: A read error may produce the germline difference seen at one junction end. CDR3: CASSPTGGNTGELFF. The CDR3 DNA is TGTGCTAGCAGCCCAACCGGGGGGAACACCGGGGAGCTGTTTTTT. The genes are TRBV7-7 and TRBJ2-2, with a tentative D call TRBD2 (6 bases). This CDR3 has 15 residues. Germline CDR1 is SSHAT and CDR2 is FNYEAQ (reference sequence).

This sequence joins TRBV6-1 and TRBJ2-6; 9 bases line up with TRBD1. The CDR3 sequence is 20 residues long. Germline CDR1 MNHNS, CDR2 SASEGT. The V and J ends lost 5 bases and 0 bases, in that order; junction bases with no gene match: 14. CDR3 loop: CASSKDAGGQGSSGANVLTF. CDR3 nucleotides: TGTGCCAGCAGTAAAGACGCCGGAGGACAGGGGTCCTCTGGGGCCAACGTCCTGACTTTC.

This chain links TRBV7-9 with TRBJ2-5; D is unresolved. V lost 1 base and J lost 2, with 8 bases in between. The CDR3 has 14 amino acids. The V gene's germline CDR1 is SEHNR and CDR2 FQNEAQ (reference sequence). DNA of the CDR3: TGTGCCAGCAGCTTAGTCAGGAAGCAAGAGACCCAGTACTTC. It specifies CASSLVRKQETQYF.

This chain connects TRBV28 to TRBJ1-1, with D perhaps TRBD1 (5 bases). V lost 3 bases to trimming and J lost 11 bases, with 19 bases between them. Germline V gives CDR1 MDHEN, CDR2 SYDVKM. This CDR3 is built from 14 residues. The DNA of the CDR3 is TGTGCCAGCAGTTTTCTCCCCGGGGGTCGGGGGGCTTTCTTT. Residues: CASSFLPGGRGAFF.

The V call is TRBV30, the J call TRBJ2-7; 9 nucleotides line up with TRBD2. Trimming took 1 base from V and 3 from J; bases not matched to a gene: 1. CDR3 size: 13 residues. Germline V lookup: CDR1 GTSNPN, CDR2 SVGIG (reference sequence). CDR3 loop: CAWSGLAVYEQYF. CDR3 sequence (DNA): TGTGCCTGGAGTGGACTAGCGGTCTACGAGCAGTACTTC.

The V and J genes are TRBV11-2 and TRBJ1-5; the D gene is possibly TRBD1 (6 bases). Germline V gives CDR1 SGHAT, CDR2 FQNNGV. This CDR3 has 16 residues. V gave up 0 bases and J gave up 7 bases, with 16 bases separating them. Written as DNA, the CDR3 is TGTGCCAGCAGCTTAGATTCCAGGGGTTATACCCAGCCCCAGCATTTT. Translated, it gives CASSLDSRGYTQPQHF.

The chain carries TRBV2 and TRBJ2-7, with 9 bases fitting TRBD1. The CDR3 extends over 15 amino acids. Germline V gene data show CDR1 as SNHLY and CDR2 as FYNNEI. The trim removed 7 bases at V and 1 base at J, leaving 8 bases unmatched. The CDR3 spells CASIEQGAGSYEQYF. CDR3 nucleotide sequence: TGTGCCAGCATCGAACAGGGGGCGGGTTCCTACGAGCAGTACTTC.

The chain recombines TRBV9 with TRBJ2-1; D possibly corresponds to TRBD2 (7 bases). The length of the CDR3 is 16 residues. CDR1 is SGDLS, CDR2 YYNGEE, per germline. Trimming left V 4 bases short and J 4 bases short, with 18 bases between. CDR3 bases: TGTGCCAGCAGCAACCGAGGGAGGGGGGGGTACAATGAGCAGTTCTTC. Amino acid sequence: CASSNRGRGGYNEQFF.

CDR3 coding DNA: TGTGCCAGCAGTGTCCTAGCGGGAACCTACGAGCAGTACTTC. This gives the protein CASSVLAGTYEQYF. The genes are TRBV6-1 and TRBJ2-5; 9 nucleotides align to TRBD2. The DNA end favors TRBJ2-7, so the J call may be wrong. The CDR3 consists of 14 residues. CDR1 and CDR2 (germline): MNHNS, SASEGT.

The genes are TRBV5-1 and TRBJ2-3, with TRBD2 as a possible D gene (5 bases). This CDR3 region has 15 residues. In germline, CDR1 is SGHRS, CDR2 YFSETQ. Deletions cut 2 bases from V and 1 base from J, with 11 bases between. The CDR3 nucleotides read TGCGCCAGCAGCTTCTTGCGGGCGGGCACAGATACGCAGTATTTT. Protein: CASSFLRAGTDTQYF.

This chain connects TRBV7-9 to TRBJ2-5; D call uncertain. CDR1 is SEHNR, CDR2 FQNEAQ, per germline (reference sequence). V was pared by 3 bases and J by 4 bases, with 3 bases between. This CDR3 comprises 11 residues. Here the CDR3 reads CASSFGETQYF. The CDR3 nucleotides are TGTGCCAGCAGCTTCGGAGAGACCCAGTACTTC.

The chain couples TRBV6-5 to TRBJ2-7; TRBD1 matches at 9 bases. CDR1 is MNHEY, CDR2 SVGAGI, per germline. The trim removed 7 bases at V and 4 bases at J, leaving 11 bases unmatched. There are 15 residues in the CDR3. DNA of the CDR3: TGTGCCAGCATTAAAACCGGGACAGGGAGATACGAGCAGTACTTC. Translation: CASIKTGTGRYEQYF.

This chain's CDR3 is CASSSVEYEQYF. The CDR3 nucleotides read TGTGCCAGCAGTTCGGTTGAATACGAGCAGTACTTC. This chain joins TRBV28 and TRBJ2-7; no clear D gene. The CDR3 extends over 12 amino acids. The V gene lost 4 bases and the J gene lost 4 bases, with 8 bases spanning the gap. Germline loops: CDR1 MDHEN, CDR2 SYDVKM.

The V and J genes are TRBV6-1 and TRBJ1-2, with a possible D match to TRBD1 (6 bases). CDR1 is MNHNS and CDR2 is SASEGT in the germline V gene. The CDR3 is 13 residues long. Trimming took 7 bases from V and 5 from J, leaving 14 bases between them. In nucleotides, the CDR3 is TGTGCCAGCACCAGCTACAGGGAATATGGCTACACCTTC. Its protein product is CASTSYREYGYTF.